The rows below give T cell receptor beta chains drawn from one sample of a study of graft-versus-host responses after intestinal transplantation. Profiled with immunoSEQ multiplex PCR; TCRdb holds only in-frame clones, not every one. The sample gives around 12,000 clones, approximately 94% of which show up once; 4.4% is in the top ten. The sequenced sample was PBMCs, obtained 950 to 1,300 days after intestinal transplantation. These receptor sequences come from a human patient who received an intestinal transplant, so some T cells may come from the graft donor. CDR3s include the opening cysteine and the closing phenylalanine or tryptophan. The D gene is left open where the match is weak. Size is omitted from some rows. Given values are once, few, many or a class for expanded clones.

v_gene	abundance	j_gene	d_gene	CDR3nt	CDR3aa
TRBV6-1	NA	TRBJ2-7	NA	TGTGCCAGCAGTACCGGACCATACGAGCAGTACTTC	CASSTGPYEQYF
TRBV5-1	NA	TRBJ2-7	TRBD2	TGCGCCAGCAGCTTGACTAGCGGTACTGTGGAGCAGTACTTC	CASSLTSGTVEQYF
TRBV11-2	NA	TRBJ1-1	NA	TGTGCCAGCAGCTTTGACCGGAACACTGAAGCTTTCTTT	CASSFDRNTEAFF
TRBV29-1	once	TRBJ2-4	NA	TGCAGCGTTGAGTCCGTTGGGAACATTCAGTACTTC	CSVESVGNIQYF
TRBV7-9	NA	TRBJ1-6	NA	TGTGCCAGCAGTGGGCTCGGGGCGACGAATTCACCCCTCCACTTT	CASSGLGATNSPLHF
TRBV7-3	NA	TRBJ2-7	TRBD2	TGTGCCAGCAGCCCGACTAGCGGGGACGAGCAGTACTTC	CASSPTSGDEQYF
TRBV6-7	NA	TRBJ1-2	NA	TGTGCCAGCAGGGACGCCCTGGACTATGGCTACACCTTC	CASRDALDYGYTF
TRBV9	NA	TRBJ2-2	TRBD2	TGTGCCAGCAGCGTCCCCCTGAGGGGGACTAGCGGGACCCCTCCGAACACCGGGGAGCTGTTTTTT	CASSVPLRGTSGTPPNTGELFF
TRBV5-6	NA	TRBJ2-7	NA	TGTGCCAGCAGCTCCTGGACGACCAACGAGCAGTACTTC	CASSSWTTNEQYF
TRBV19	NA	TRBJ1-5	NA	TGTGCCAGTGCCTCAGGGGATCACCAGCCCCAGCATTTT	CASASGDHQPQHF
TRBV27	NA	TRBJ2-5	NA	TGTGCCAGCAGTTCCCCGTACCAAGAGACCCAGTACTTC	CASSSPYQETQYF
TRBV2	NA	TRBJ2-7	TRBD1	TGTGCCAGCAGATCCGGGACAGGGTCCTACGAGCAGTACTTC	CASRSGTGSYEQYF
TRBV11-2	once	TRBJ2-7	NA	TGTGCCAGCAGCTTAGTATCCAGGGGGGGCTCCTACGAGCAGTACTTC	CASSLVSRGGSYEQYF
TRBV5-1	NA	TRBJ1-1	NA	TGCGCCAGCAGCTTGGACAGGAACACTGAAGCTTTCTTT	CASSLDRNTEAFF
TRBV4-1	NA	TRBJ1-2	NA	TGCGCCAGCAGCTCCCCGCCGGGGGACTATGGCTACACCTTC	CASSSPPGDYGYTF
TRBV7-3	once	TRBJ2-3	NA	TGTGCCAGCAGTGCCGACCGGGCCCCCTTGGATACGCAGTATTTT	CASSADRAPLDTQYF
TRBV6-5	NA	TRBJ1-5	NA	TGTGCCAGCAGTTACTCACTCAATCAGCCCCAGCATTTT	CASSYSLNQPQHF
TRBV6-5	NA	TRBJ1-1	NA	TGTGCCAGCAGTTCCTACCCGAACACTGAAGCTTTCTTT	CASSSYPNTEAFF
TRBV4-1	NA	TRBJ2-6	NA	TGCGCCAGCAGCTACGCCGGGGGGCGCGGGGCCAACGTCCTGACTTTC	CASSYAGGRGANVLTF
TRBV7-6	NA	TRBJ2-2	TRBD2	TGTGCCAGCAGCTACCCCGGGACTAGCGGGGGGGTGGCGCGCACCGGGGAGCTGTTTTTT	CASSYPGTSGGVARTGELFF
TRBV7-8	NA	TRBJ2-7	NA	TGTGCCAGCAGCGACCCCTACGAGCAGTACTTC	CASSDPYEQYF
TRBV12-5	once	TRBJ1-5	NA	TGTGCTAGTGGTTTTGCGCCCGGTGGCAATCAGCCCCAGCATTTT	CASGFAPGGNQPQHF
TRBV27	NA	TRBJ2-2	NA	TGTGCCAGCAGTTTAGCCACGAACACCGGGGAGCTGTTTTTT	CASSLATNTGELFF
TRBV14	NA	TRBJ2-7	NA	TGTGCCAGCAGCCTAGGCGACAGGAGCTACGAGCAGTACTTC	CASSLGDRSYEQYF
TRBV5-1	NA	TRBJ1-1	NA	TGCGCCAGCAGCTTGGCCCCACCGAACACTGAAGCTTTCTTT	CASSLAPPNTEAFF
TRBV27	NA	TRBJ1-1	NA	TGTGCCAGCAGCACACAGAGGACTGAAGCTTTCTTT	CASSTQRTEAFF
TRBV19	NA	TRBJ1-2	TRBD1	TGTGCCAGTAGTGGGCCGACAGGGAAAGACTATGGCTACACCTTC	CASSGPTGKDYGYTF